A selection of T cell receptor beta chains follows, all from one sample in a study of PD-1 blockade in classical Hodgkin lymphoma. The protocol was immunoSEQ multiplex PCR, while the TCRdb copy is restricted to in-frame clones and leaves out a portion. This table holds about 32,000 clones, 65% to 85% found once. This material consisted of peripheral blood mononuclear cells (PBMCs), taken before the fourth cycle of nivolumab. These receptors were obtained from a human donor with classical Hodgkin lymphoma. CDR3s include the opening cysteine and the closing phenylalanine or tryptophan. The D gene is left open where the match is weak. The size of a clone is reported for some rows only, either as once, few or many, or as a class for expanded clones.

v_gene,abundance,d_gene,j_gene,CDR3nt,CDR3aa
TRBV9,once,.,TRBJ1-4,TGTGCCAGCAGCGTTGGCGTTGCAACTAATGAAAAACTGTTTTTT,CASSVGVATNEKLFF
TRBV5-8,.,TRBD1,TRBJ1-4,TGTGCCAGCAGTCATCCGGGACAGGTTCGGGAAAAACTGTTTTTT,CASSHPGQVREKLFF
TRBV6-1,.,.,TRBJ1-4,TGTGCCAGCAGGGGGCGAGGCGGGATTGAAAAACTGTTTTTT,CASRGRGGIEKLFF
TRBV7-2,.,.,TRBJ2-3,TGTGCCAGCAGCTTCCCCAACACAGATACGCAGTATTTT,CASSFPNTDTQYF
TRBV28,.,.,TRBJ2-7,TGTGCCAGCAGTTCTCCTGGGGCACCAAGCTCCTACGAGCAGTACTTC,CASSSPGAPSSYEQYF
TRBV5-6,few,.,TRBJ2-4,TGTGCCAGCAGCTTAGTGGGGCGGTGGGGGGACGAGGGCGGAAACATTCAGTACTTC,CASSLVGRWGDEGGNIQYF
TRBV11-2,few,TRBD1,TRBJ2-1,TGTGCCAGCAGCTTAAGGACAGGAACCTACAATGAGCAGTTCTTC,CASSLRTGTYNEQFF
TRBV7-2,few,.,TRBJ2-1,TGTGCCAGCAGCTTTACAGGCCCCTACAATGAGCAGTTCTTC,CASSFTGPYNEQFF
TRBV29-1,.,.,TRBJ1-1,TGCAGCCATTGGGGGGCTTGGGACACTGAAGCTTTCTTT,CSHWGAWDTEAFF
TRBV28,.,TRBD1,TRBJ2-3,TGTGCCAGCAGCTACGGACAGGCCACAGATACGCAGTATTTT,CASSYGQATDTQYF
TRBV4-1,.,.,TRBJ1-1,TGCGCCAGCAGCCAACCGTGGACTCTCCTGAACACTGAAGCTTTCTTT,CASSQPWTLLNTEAFF
TRBV5-6,.,TRBD2,TRBJ2-7,TGTGCCAGCAGCTTGGCGGCGGGAGGGGTCCACGAGCAGTACTTC,CASSLAAGGVHEQYF
TRBV7-9,.,.,TRBJ1-1,TGTGCCAGCAGCTTTGTGGGCTCTGAAGCTTTCTTT,CASSFVGSEAFF
TRBV18,.,.,TRBJ1-2,TGTGCCAGCTCGAAGGACGCAGGGAACTATGGCTACACCTTC,CASSKDAGNYGYTF
TRBV18,.,.,TRBJ1-2,TGTGCCAGCTCACCAAGCGGGACGACCAACTATGGCTACACCTTC,CASSPSGTTNYGYTF
TRBV19,.,.,TRBJ1-2,TGTGCCAGTAGTATAGCAGGTGGCTACACCTTC,CASSIAGGYTF
TRBV5-5,once,TRBD1,TRBJ1-5,TGTGCCAGCAGCGGGACAGGGAAGGGCCAGCCCCAGCATTTT,CASSGTGKGQPQHF
TRBV6-1,.,.,TRBJ1-5,TGTGCCAGCAGTGTCGGAGGGGGGTGGGCTCAGCCCCAGCATTTT,CASSVGGGWAQPQHF
TRBV28,.,.,TRBJ1-4,TGTGCCAGCAGCCCCGAGGGAAGCTTCGGGGAAAAACTGTTTTTT,CASSPEGSFGEKLFF
TRBV18,.,TRBD1,TRBJ2-1,TGTGCCAGCTCACCACGGGACAGGGGGTCAAACTCCTACAATGAGCAGTTCTTC,CASSPRDRGSNSYNEQFF
TRBV5-1,.,.,TRBJ1-2,TGCGCCAGCAGCTCCGAACAGGGTAACTATGGCTACACCTTC,CASSSEQGNYGYTF
TRBV27,.,.,TRBJ2-1,TGTGCCAGCAGTAGGAACTACAATGAGCAGTTCTTC,CASSRNYNEQFF
TRBV14,.,.,TRBJ1-1,TGTGCCAGCAGCCAAGCCATGGCGTGGGGGGCTTTCTTT,CASSQAMAWGAFF
TRBV4-3,.,.,TRBJ1-4,TGCGCCAGCAGCCAAGGGCCTGGGGAAAAACTGTTTTTT,CASSQGPGEKLFF
TRBV6-1,.,.,TRBJ2-2,TGTGCCAGCAGTGAATTGGGCGTGGAGCTGTTTTTT,CASSELGVELFF
TRBV11-1,.,.,TRBJ2-7,TGTGCCAGCAGCTTCATGGGCGGATCCTACGAGCAGTACTTC,CASSFMGGSYEQYF
TRBV11-3,.,.,TRBJ2-2,TGTGCCAGCAGCTTAGGTGGATATCGGGGGAACACCGGGGAGCTGTTTTTT,CASSLGGYRGNTGELFF
TRBV6-1,.,TRBD1,TRBJ2-5,TGTGCCAGCAGTGAAAGGGACAGGGCCTATGAGCAGTACTTC,CASSERDRAYEQYF
TRBV9,.,.,TRBJ2-2,TGTGCCAGCAGCGTGGGGGGATGGACCAACACCGGGGAGCTGTTTTTT,CASSVGGWTNTGELFF
TRBV5-8,.,.,TRBJ1-3,TGTGCCAGCAGACTGCGGTCAGCTGGAAACACCATATATTTT,CASRLRSAGNTIYF
TRBV6-6,.,TRBD1,TRBJ2-5,TGTGCCAGCAGTTATCCGGGACAGTCCAAAGAGACCCAGTACTTC,CASSYPGQSKETQYF